A single sample gave rise to the 15 T cell receptor beta chains below, sequenced in a study of tumor and adjacent non-tumor tissue in lung cancer (dated by TCRdb to the late 2010s). Library generation was performed with multiplex PCR. Sequencing used an Illumina HiSeq 2500. TCRbeta libraries were built by three rounds of nested PCR using primers (Table S4), following protocols modified from ARM-PCR. TCRdb trimmed public reads at Q25 via fastp, called clones via MiXCR and kept in-frame beta chains. Duplicate CDR3 protein sequences are folded into a single record with the most common DNA and genes. Counted in this sample were approximately 68,000 distinct CDR3 sequences; about 77% of them appeared once. 35% to 55% of the sample lies in the top ten. RNA was isolated from bulk, unsorted tissue, and RNA quality was assessed with a NanoDrop ND-1000 and an Agilent 2100. For the normal lung samples, distant non-tumor tissue was collected more than 3 cm away from the tumor edge.

The specimen sequenced was distant non-tumor lung tissue. These TCRs come from a man aged 55-75 years with non-small cell lung cancer.

About this clonotype itself: One end of the junction fails to match germline, which may point to a read error. The CDR3 DNA reads as TGTGCCAGCAATTACGGCGGTCAAGTGTCCACTGAAGATTTCTTT. Translating it yields CASNYGGQVSTEDFF. The chain employs TRBV6-5 and TRBJ1-1; D is unclear. Germline V gene sequence: CDR1 MNHEY, CDR2 SVGAGI. This CDR3 contains 15 residues.

The chain carries TRBV10-3 and TRBJ1-1; D gene unclear. Trimming took off 9 bases at V and 3 bases at J, with 14 bases between the two ends. Germline-derived CDR1 and CDR2 are ENHRY and SYGVKD. This CDR3 has 13 residues. DNA of the CDR3: TGTGCCATTATTACCGAGGGTGACACTGAAGCTTTCTTT. Residues: CAIITEGDTEAFF.

Regarding this clonotype: A junction end diverges from the germline sequence, so it may reflect a read error. V usage is TRBV28 and J usage is TRBJ2-7, with 11 bases that match TRBD1. Germline V CDR1 and CDR2: MDHEN, SYDVKM. The CDR3 is 15 residues long. The CDR3 here is CASSFAGTGGYGQHF. In DNA, the CDR3 is TGTGCCAGCAGTTTCGCCGGGACAGGGGGGTACGGGCAGCACTTC.

Concerning this clonotype: The germline gene is not matched at one end of the junction; a read error may be the cause. The rearrangement uses TRBV2 and TRBJ2-1; D might be TRBD1 or TRBD2, each matching 6 bases. The CDR3 consists of 14 residues. Germline V gives CDR1 SNHLY, CDR2 FYNNEI. The CDR3 reads CTSSEGGPYNEQFF. The DNA of the CDR3 is TGTACCAGCAGTGAAGGGGGGCCCTACAATGAGCAGTTCTTC.

With respect to this clonotype: Without the conserved terminal phenylalanine or tryptophan, this CDR3 likely stems from a read error. It is unclear where the CDR3 begins or ends on the DNA, so no DNA is shown, and the CDR3 is as TCRdb lists it. The rearrangement uses TRBV6-1 and TRBJ2-2. Counting both end residues, the CDR3 totals 12 amino acids. CDR1 and CDR2 (germline): MNHNS, SASEGT. CDR3 loop: CASPKSTGELFY.

Points on this clonotype: The CDR3 end shows no conserved phenylalanine or tryptophan, and so a read error is likely. The chain employs TRBV14 and TRBJ2-7; the D is unclear. The CDR3 has 12 amino acids. The V gene's germline CDR1 is SGHDN and CDR2 FVKESK. This CDR3 is CVSSPAHYEQYI. For the CDR3, the DNA is TGTGTCAGCAGCCCTGCCCACTACGAGCAGTACATC.

The rearrangement joins TRBV6-5 to TRBJ1-2, with D hard to call. Germline V gene data show CDR1 as MNHEY and CDR2 as SVGAGI. The CDR3 has 12 residues. V was shortened by 10 bases and J by 8 bases, with 17 bases between the two germline ends. The CDR3, as DNA: TGTGCCACTCAGAGAGGTTTAGACGGCTACACCTTC. It is translated as CATQRGLDGYTF.

V usage is TRBV6-1 and J usage is TRBJ2-7; a weak D match, TRBD2 (5 bases). The ends were cut back, 8 bases at V and 0 bases at J, with 29 bases in the middle. Germline assignment: CDR1 MNHNS and CDR2 SASEGT. The CDR3 contains 19 residues. The CDR3 nucleotides read TGTGCCAGCGGTGTGCGGGTGGGCAGGATAGCCCAAAGCTCCTACGAGCAGTACTTC. This gives the protein CASGVRVGRIAQSSYEQYF.

About this clonotype: Without the conserved terminal phenylalanine or tryptophan, this CDR3 likely stems from a read error. The chain is built from TRBV29-1 and TRBJ2-3; a weak D match, TRBD2 (6 bases). V lost 3 bases and J lost 1, with 11 bases in between. The V gene's germline CDR1 is SQVTM and CDR2 ANQGSEA. There are 14 residues in the CDR3. CDR3 residues: CSVEEGIGTDTQYY. The CDR3 region has the DNA TGCAGCGTTGAGGAGGGGATCGGCACAGATACGCAGTATTAT.

Comment on this clonotype: This CDR3 is missing its conserved last phenylalanine or tryptophan, likely due to a read error. The chain employs TRBV29-1 and TRBJ1-1; 7 bases are shared with TRBD1. The CDR3 covers 12 residues. V dropped 6 bases and J dropped 0; count of bases not matched to a gene: 1. Germline V gene lookup returns CDR1 SQVTM and CDR2 ANQGSEA. CDR3 amino acids: CSVDRVNTEAFI. CDR3 coding DNA: TGCAGCGTAGACAGGGTGAACACTGAAGCTTTCATC.

Note on this clonotype: A junction boundary mismatches the germline segment, possibly from a read error. V gene TRBV11-2 combines with J gene TRBJ2-3, with D possibly TRBD2 on 6 matching bases. This CDR3 comprises 14 residues. Germline CDR1 is SGHAT and CDR2 is FQNNGV. CDR3 nucleotides: TGTGCCAGTAGCTTAGATGGGACTTTAGATACGCAGTATTTT. Amino acid sequence: CASSLDGTLDTQYF.

In regard to this clonotype: A read error may produce the germline difference seen at one junction end. The V gene is TRBV11-1, the J gene TRBJ2-5, with D unclear. Per germline, CDR1 SGHAT and CDR2 FQDESV (reference sequence). CDR3 length: 14 amino acids. The CDR3 DNA reads TGTGCTAGCAGCAAAGGCACGTATCAAGAGACCCAGTACTTC. As protein: CASSKGTYQETQYF.

This clonotype showed up just a few times. The CDR3 does not close with the conserved phenylalanine or tryptophan, likely indicating a read error. The chain couples TRBV20-1 to TRBJ2-3, with D unclear. CDR3 size: 13 residues. V shed 0 bases and J shed 4 bases, with 8 bases lying between them. Germline loops: CDR1 DFQATT, CDR2 SNEGSKA (reference sequence). The CDR3 spells CSARDPSPDTQYL. The CDR3, as DNA: TGCAGTGCTAGAGATCCCTCACCAGATACGCAGTATCTT.

V is TRBV11-2 and J is TRBJ2-3; 12 positions match TRBD2. The CDR3 extends over 15 amino acids. With V trimmed by 5 bases and J by 5 bases, 5 bases remained unmatched. The germline gives CDR1 SGHAT, CDR2 FQNNGV. The CDR3 DNA reads as TGTGCCAGCAGCCCGACTAGCGGGGGACGAGATACGCAGTATTTT. It specifies CASSPTSGGRDTQYF.

A remark on this clonotype: Its ends do not fully match the called genes, so a read error is possible. The chain is built from TRBV12-3 or TRBV12-4 and TRBJ1-5; no clear D. The CDR3 extends over 12 amino acids. CDR3 loop: CASSPGTQPQHF. CDR3 in DNA: TGTGCCAGCAGTCCTGGAACCCAGCCACAGCATTTT.